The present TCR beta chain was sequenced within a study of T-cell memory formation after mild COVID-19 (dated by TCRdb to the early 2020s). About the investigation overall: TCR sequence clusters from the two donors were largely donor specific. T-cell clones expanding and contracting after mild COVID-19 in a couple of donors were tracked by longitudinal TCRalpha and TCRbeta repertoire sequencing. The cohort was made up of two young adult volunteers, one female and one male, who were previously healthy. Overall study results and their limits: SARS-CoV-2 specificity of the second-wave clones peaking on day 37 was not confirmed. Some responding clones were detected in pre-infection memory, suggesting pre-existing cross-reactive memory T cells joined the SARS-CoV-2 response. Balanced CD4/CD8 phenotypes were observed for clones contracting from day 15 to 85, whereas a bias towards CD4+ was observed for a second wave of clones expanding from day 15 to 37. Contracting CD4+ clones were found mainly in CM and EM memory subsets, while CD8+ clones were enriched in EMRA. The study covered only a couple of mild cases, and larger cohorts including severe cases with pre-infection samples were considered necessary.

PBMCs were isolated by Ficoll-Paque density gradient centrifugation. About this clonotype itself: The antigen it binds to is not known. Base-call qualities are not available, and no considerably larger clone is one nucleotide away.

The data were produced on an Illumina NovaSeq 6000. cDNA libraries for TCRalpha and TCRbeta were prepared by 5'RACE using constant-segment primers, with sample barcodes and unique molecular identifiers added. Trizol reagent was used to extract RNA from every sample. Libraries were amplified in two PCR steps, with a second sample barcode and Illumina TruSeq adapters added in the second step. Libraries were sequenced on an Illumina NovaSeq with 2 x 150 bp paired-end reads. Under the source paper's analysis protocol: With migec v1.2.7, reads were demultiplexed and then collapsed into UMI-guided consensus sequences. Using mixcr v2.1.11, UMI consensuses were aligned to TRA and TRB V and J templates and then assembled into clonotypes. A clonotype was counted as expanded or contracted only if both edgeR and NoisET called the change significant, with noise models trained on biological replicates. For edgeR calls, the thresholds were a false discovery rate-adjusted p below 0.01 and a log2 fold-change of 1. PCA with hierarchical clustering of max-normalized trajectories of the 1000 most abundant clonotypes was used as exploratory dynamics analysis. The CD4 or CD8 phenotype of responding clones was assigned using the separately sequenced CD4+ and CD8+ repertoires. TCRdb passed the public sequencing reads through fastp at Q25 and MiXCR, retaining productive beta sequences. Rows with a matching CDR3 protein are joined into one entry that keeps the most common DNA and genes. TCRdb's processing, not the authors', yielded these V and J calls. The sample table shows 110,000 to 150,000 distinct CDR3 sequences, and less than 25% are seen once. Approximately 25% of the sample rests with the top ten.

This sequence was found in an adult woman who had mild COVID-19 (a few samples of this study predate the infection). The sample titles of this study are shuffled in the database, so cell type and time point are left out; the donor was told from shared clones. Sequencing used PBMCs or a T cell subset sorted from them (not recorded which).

DNA sequence: TGTGCCAGTAGTCCAACTAGCGGGGGACCCCAAGAGACCCAGTACTTC. It codes for CASSPTSGGPQETQYF. In this chain, TRBV19 is recombined with TRBJ2-5, with TRBD2 matching 11 junction bases. V loses 5 bases at its end and J loses 1 base; junction bases beyond the gene matches: 6. CDR1 and CDR2 (LNHDA, SQIVND) derive from the germline V gene (reference sequence). Spanning cysteine to phenylalanine, the CDR3 consists of 16 amino acids. The sequence is cut down to CDR3 DNA, 48 bases in frame from base 1.